The source of this T cell receptor (beta chain) is a study of graft-versus-host responses after intestinal transplantation. Across the study: Transplants were multivisceral, liver-intestinal, or isolated intestinal. Every recipient had anti-thymocyte globulin induction and 2 to 4 years of tacrolimus plus steroids.

The germline CDR1 and CDR2 sequences are SGHDT and YYEEEE. Trimming removed 2 bases at V and 0 bases at J, with 6 bases between. The CDR3 length is 15 residues. Whole-study results and caveats: Peak circulating GvH clone levels were associated with early post-transplant HvG declines. Graft-donor T cell macrochimerism in patients accompanied high graft-versus-host to host-versus-graft clonal ratios in allografts.

TCRdb's copy holds only in-frame clones and misses some; the assay was immunoSEQ multiplex PCR. The table records approximately 82,000 clones, around 91% of them present only once. This clone was seen once. Its antigen is not known. This sequence was found in a human donor who received an intestinal transplant. Sample: unstimulated CD4+ T cells sorted from spleen or lymph node cells, taken before intestinal transplant. The chain couples TRBV5-6 to TRBJ2-6, with D perhaps matching TRBD1 (5 bases). CDR3 loop: CASSFTGSGANVLTF. CDR3 coding DNA: TGTGCCAGCAGCTTCACAGGCTCTGGGGCCAACGTCCTGACTTTC. Full variable domain (missing parts from reference TRBV5-6 and TRBJ2-6): DAGVTQSPTHLIKTRGQQVTLRCSPKSGHDTVSWYQQALGQGPQFIFQYYEEEERQRGNFPDRFSGHQFPNYSSELNVNALLLGDSALYLCASSFTGSGANVLTFGAGSRLTVL.